These T cell receptor beta chains were read from a single sample in a study of blood T cell repertoires in COVID-19. The table came from immunoSEQ multiplex PCR; TCRdb's copy has only in-frame clones and leaves some out. The repertoire consists of about 120,000 clones, with 85% to 90% occurring once and the leading ten covering about 1.5%. The specimen was peripheral blood. The receptors were gathered from a human donor in a cohort sampled during active COVID-19. Each CDR3 is given with its conserved first and last residue. The order of the fields is CDR3 length, clone size, V gene, D gene, J gene, CDR3 protein, CDR3 DNA. The D gene is left open where the match is weak. Size is omitted from some rows. Given values are once, few, many or a class for expanded clones.

15	NA	TRBV7-2	NA	TRBJ1-5	CASSLRAGRNQPQHF	TGTGCCAGCAGCTTACGGGCGGGACGGAATCAGCCCCAGCATTTT
13	few	TRBV6-5	NA	TRBJ1-2	CASRAALPWGYTF	TGTGCCTCCAGGGCAGCTCTTCCGTGGGGCTACACCTTC
16	NA	TRBV4-1	TRBD2	TRBJ2-7	CASSQEWSGGAYEQYF	TGCGCCAGCAGCCAAGAATGGAGCGGGGGGGCCTACGAGCAGTACTTC
13	once	TRBV9	NA	TRBJ2-1	CASSVTRFHEQFF	TGTGCCAGCAGCGTAACTAGATTCCATGAGCAGTTCTTC
12	NA	TRBV28	TRBD1	TRBJ1-1	CASSRGVSEAFF	TGTGCCAGCAGCAGGGGGGTAAGTGAAGCTTTCTTT
20	NA	TRBV24-1	TRBD1	TRBJ2-3	CATSDLRQGDRSPSTDTQYF	TGTGCCACCAGTGATTTGAGACAGGGGGACAGGTCACCCAGCACAGATACGCAGTATTTT
16	NA	TRBV18	TRBD2	TRBJ2-3	CASSPRLAGGTDTQYF	TGTGCCAGCTCACCCCGGCTAGCGGGTGGGACAGATACGCAGTATTTT
12	NA	TRBV30	NA	TRBJ2-7	CAWKQKVDEQYF	TGTGCCTGGAAACAGAAGGTAGACGAGCAGTACTTC
12	NA	TRBV12-3/TRBV12-4	TRBD2	TRBJ2-1	CASIYRGGEQFF	TGTGCCAGCATCTACCGGGGGGGAGAGCAGTTCTTC
17	NA	TRBV7-9	TRBD2	TRBJ2-5	CASSFRGLAGHLETQYF	TGTGCCAGCAGCTTTAGAGGACTAGCGGGACACCTGGAGACCCAGTACTTC
17	NA	TRBV5-4	TRBD2	TRBJ2-3	CASSYTSGRAWTDTQYF	TGTGCCAGCAGCTACACCTCCGGGAGGGCCTGGACAGATACGCAGTATTTT
15	NA	TRBV7-2	TRBD2	TRBJ2-5	CASSFASGNKETQYF	TGTGCCAGCAGCTTCGCTAGCGGAAACAAAGAGACCCAGTACTTC
14	NA	TRBV28	NA	TRBJ2-6	CASRYSPGANVLTF	TGTGCCAGCAGGTACAGCCCTGGGGCCAACGTCCTGACTTTC
15	NA	TRBV4-1	NA	TRBJ2-7	CASSQDLTASYEQYF	TGCGCCAGCAGCCAAGATTTGACAGCTTCCTACGAGCAGTACTTC
15	NA	TRBV28	NA	TRBJ2-5	CASSLTRQDPRTQYF	TGTGCCAGCAGTTTAACAAGACAGGACCCCAGGACCCAGTACTTC
16	few	TRBV28	TRBD2	TRBJ2-7	CASSWSGGSGTKEQYF	TGTGCCAGCAGTTGGAGTGGGGGTAGCGGGACGAAGGAGCAGTACTTC
14	NA	TRBV5-1	TRBD1	TRBJ2-1	CASSLRTGESEQFF	TGCGCCAGCAGCTTAAGAACAGGGGAGAGTGAGCAGTTCTTC
15	NA	TRBV19	TRBD1	TRBJ1-6	CASSPRDSTSSPLHF	TGTGCCAGTAGTCCTAGGGACAGTACTTCTTCACCCCTCCACTTT
15	NA	TRBV2	TRBD1	TRBJ2-7	CASSEPWDSTYEQYF	TGTGCCAGCAGTGAACCTTGGGACAGTACCTACGAGCAGTACTTC
18	NA	TRBV3-1/TRBV3-2	TRBD1	TRBJ1-1	CASSPPSGTGVGSTEAFF	TGTGCCAGCAGCCCGCCATCCGGGACAGGGGTCGGTAGCACTGAAGCTTTCTTT
23	NA	TRBV28	TRBD1	TRBJ2-1	CASSLGLSRTVPGQGTTYNEQFF	TGTGCCAGCAGTTTGGGCCTCTCGAGAACCGTCCCGGGACAGGGGACGACCTACAATGAGCAGTTCTTC
14	NA	TRBV2	NA	TRBJ2-5	CASSEDRTGETQYF	TGTGCCAGCAGTGAAGACAGGACCGGAGAGACCCAGTACTTC
14	NA	TRBV7-6	NA	TRBJ2-7	CASSLAHRIYEQYF	TGTGCCAGCAGCTTAGCCCACAGAATCTACGAGCAGTACTTC
16	once	TRBV5-4	NA	TRBJ2-1	CASSPGSRGSYNEQFF	TGTGCCAGCAGTCCCGGGAGCCGGGGTTCCTACAATGAGCAGTTCTTC
17	NA	TRBV30	TRBD1	TRBJ1-4	CAWNRGRVRATNEKLFF	TGTGCCTGGAACAGGGGGAGGGTACGTGCAACTAATGAAAAACTGTTTTTT
12	NA	TRBV28	TRBD1	TRBJ2-7	CASRGQRLWQYF	TGTGCCAGCAGGGGACAGCGGTTGTGGCAGTACTTC
14	few	TRBV19	NA	TRBJ2-1	CASANRETYNEQFF	TGTGCCAGTGCCAACAGGGAAACCTACAATGAGCAGTTCTTC
14	NA	TRBV7-2	NA	TRBJ2-7	CASSPRDLFYEQYF	TGTGCCAGCAGCCCCCGGGACTTGTTCTACGAGCAGTACTTC
14	NA	TRBV19	NA	TRBJ2-2	CASSIAGTTGELFF	TGTGCCAGTAGTATTGCGGGGACCACCGGGGAGCTGTTTTTT
17	NA	TRBV10-3	TRBD2	TRBJ2-3	CAISESQWTSLTDTQYF	TGTGCCATCAGTGAGTCCCAATGGACTAGCTTGACAGATACGCAGTATTTT
13	NA	TRBV6-6	NA	TRBJ2-5	CASSYSEKETQYF	TGTGCCAGCAGTTACTCGGAGAAGGAGACCCAGTACTTC
17	NA	TRBV6-6	TRBD2	TRBJ2-3	CASSPLLLAGDGDTQYF	TGTGCCAGCAGTCCTCTCCTACTAGCGGGAGATGGAGATACGCAGTATTTT
15	NA	TRBV6-5	TRBD1	TRBJ2-2	CASKTGQGNTGELFF	TGTGCCAGCAAGACGGGACAGGGGAACACCGGGGAGCTGTTTTTT
16	NA	TRBV7-2	TRBD1	TRBJ1-1	CASSLSPPGQGTEAFF	TGTGCCAGCAGCTTAAGTCCCCCGGGACAGGGGACTGAAGCTTTCTTT
14	NA	TRBV7-9	TRBD1	TRBJ1-6	CASSLMTGVSPLHF	TGTGCCAGCAGCTTAATGACAGGGGTGTCACCCCTCCACTTT
15	few	TRBV7-2	TRBD2	TRBJ2-1	CASRSLAGAHDEQFF	TGTGCCAGCCGGTCACTAGCGGGAGCTCACGATGAGCAGTTCTTC
13	NA	TRBV6-5	NA	TRBJ1-2	CASSTGLGYGYTF	TGTGCCAGCAGTACAGGGTTAGGCTATGGCTACACCTTC
13	NA	TRBV18	NA	TRBJ2-7	CASSSDSSYEQYF	TGTGCCAGCTCATCCGACAGCTCCTACGAGCAGTACTTC
15	NA	TRBV6-5	TRBD2	TRBJ2-5	CASSYGGGSLETQYF	TGTGCCAGCAGTTACGGGGGGGGGAGCCTGGAGACCCAGTACTTC
15	NA	TRBV27	NA	TRBJ1-1	CASSLLGGIGTEAFF	TGTGCCAGCAGTTTATTGGGAGGGATCGGGACTGAAGCTTTCTTT
11	few	TRBV2	NA	TRBJ1-2	CASTSGYGYTF	TGTGCCAGCACGTCAGGCTATGGCTACACCTTC
12	NA	TRBV19	TRBD2	TRBJ2-1	CASSPRGDGQFF	TGTGCCAGTAGTCCCCGGGGGGACGGTCAGTTCTTC
17	NA	TRBV7-2	TRBD2	TRBJ2-7	CASSLGGLAGTAYEQYF	TGTGCCAGCAGCTTAGGCGGTCTAGCGGGTACTGCCTACGAGCAGTACTTC
14	NA	TRBV27	TRBD2	TRBJ2-3	CASSLGGGADTQYF	TGTGCCAGCAGTTTGGGCGGGGGAGCAGATACGCAGTATTTT
14	once	TRBV5-1	TRBD1	TRBJ2-7	CASSLVGQSYEQYF	TGCGCCAGCAGCTTGGTGGGACAGTCCTACGAGCAGTACTTC
19	NA	TRBV27	TRBD2	TRBJ2-1	CASSLRGLAGGPSYNEQFF	TGTGCCAGCAGTTTAAGGGGACTAGCGGGAGGGCCTTCCTACAATGAGCAGTTCTTC
17	once	TRBV10-1	TRBD2	TRBJ2-3	CASSDPRGAGESDTQYF	TGCGCCAGCAGTGACCCCAGGGGAGCGGGAGAGAGTGATACGCAGTATTTT
13	NA	TRBV5-6	TRBD1	TRBJ2-7	CASSFRQGDEQYF	TGTGCCAGCAGCTTCAGACAGGGGGACGAGCAGTACTTC
16	NA	TRBV21-1	NA	TRBJ2-1	CASSKLPGGCYNEQFF	TGTGCCAGCAGCAAACTACCGGGAGGGTGCTACAATGAGCAGTTCTTC